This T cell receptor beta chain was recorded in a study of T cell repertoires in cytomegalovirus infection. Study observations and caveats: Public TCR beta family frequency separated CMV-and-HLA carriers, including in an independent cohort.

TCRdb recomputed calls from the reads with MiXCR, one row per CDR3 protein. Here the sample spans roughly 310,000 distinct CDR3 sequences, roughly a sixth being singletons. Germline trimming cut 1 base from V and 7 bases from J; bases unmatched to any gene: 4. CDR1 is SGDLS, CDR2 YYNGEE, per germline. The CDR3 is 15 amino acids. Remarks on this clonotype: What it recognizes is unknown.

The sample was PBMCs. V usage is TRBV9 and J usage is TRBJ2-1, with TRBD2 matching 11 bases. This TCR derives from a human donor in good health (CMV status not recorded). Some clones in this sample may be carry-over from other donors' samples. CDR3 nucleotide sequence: TGTGCCAGCAGCGTAACGGCTAGCGGGGGGAATGAGCAGTTCTTC. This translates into CASSVTASGGNEQFF.